This entry is about one T cell receptor beta chain. The data originate from a study of T cells in Graves' hyperthyroidism and ophthalmopathy. Initially, at the first diagnosis of hyperthyroidism and before any ophthalmopathy symptoms, blood was sampled. Each 10 ml fresh peripheral blood draw supplied the PBMCs. V was trimmed by 3 bases and J by 6 bases, leaving 12 bases between them. Germline V gene data show CDR1 as SGDLS and CDR2 as YYNGEE. The CDR3 spans 13 residues. Researchers took RNA transcripts and amplified the TCR beta CDR3 regions from them. The HTBI primer set served for first-round RT-PCR of the TCR CDR3. TCRdb reanalysed the multiplex PCR reads using MiXCR and keeps one entry per CDR3 protein. The table includes 110,000 to 150,000 distinct CDR3 sequences, over 20% detected once.

The material sequenced was blood. The V call is TRBV9, the J call TRBJ1-1, with unresolved D. This clonotype was sampled from a woman between 45 and 60 years old with Graves' hyperthyroidism that later progressed to Graves' ophthalmopathy. CDR3: CASSATGLAEAFF. Written as DNA, the CDR3 is TGTGCCAGCAGCGCGACGGGTCTCGCTGAAGCTTTCTTT.